This record looks at one TCR beta chain sequence and its context. TCRdb fed the RT-PCR reads into MiXCR, producing one record per CDR3 protein. The sample carries hundreds of thousands of distinct CDR3 sequences, less than 10% recorded once. These data originate in a study of response to subunit inactivated influenza vaccine. The sample here was PBMCs from blood, taken less than 30 months after vaccination. The receptor's source is a man aged 50-75 years who received an inactivated influenza vaccine.

The DNA for the CDR3 is TGTGCCAGCAGTCACCGGGACAGGGACATGAACACTGAAGCTTTCTTT. Its protein is CASSHRDRDMNTEAFF. This sequence joins TRBV6-5 and TRBJ1-1; 9 bases align to TRBD1. Germline lookup yields CDR1 MNHEY and CDR2 SVGAGI. V lost 5 bases, J lost 0 bases, and 7 bases stayed unmatched. CDR3 size: 16 residues.